The 18 T cell receptor beta chains in this list originate from one sample, sequenced in a study of shared clonotypes between healthy human individuals. Naive CD8 populations comprised CD45RO-negative cells positively selected for CCR7, excluding terminally differentiated effector memory CD45RA+ cells. Sequencing was performed with immunoSEQ multiplex PCR; in TCRdb, only in-frame clones are kept and a portion is missing. The top ten clones hold roughly 1.7% of a sample with approximately 2,000,000 clones, 85% to 95% of them seen once. Specimen: naive CD8+ T cells from PBMCs. Every receptor here comes from a man aged 18-30 years in good health. Some clones in this sample may be carry-over from other donors' samples.

As for this clone: In the same sample, other DNA sequences code for this CDR3. The chain employs TRBV19 and TRBJ1-3; no clear D gene. CDR1 and CDR2 from the germline V gene are LNHDA and SQIVND (reference sequence). V was clipped by 8 bases and J by 2 bases, with 7 bases between them. The CDR3 runs 12 residues. This CDR3 is CASGPAGNTIYF. In nucleotides, the CDR3 is TGTGCCAGTGGTCCTGCTGGAAACACCATATATTTT.

This sequence joins TRBV7-9 and TRBJ1-2; perhaps TRBD1 as D (5 bases). The V end was cut by 1 base, the J end by 4 bases, with 10 bases between. The CDR3 consists of 14 residues. CDR1 is SEHNR and CDR2 is FQNEAQ in the germline V gene (reference sequence). In DNA, the CDR3 is TGTGCCAGCAGCTTAGTTGGGGGGACCTATGGCTACACCTTC. Its protein product is CASSLVGGTYGYTF.

This clone showed up just once. The sample carries other DNA sequences with the same CDR3. The V call is TRBV7-9, the J call TRBJ1-2; 7 nucleotides line up with TRBD1. With 3 bases clipped from V and 4 bases from J, the junction kept 5 bases outside the gene matches. The CDR3 covers 14 residues. Germline-derived CDR1 and CDR2 are SEHNR and FQNEAQ (reference sequence). In DNA, the CDR3 is TGTGCCAGCAGCTTCGGGGACAGCTTCTATGGCTACACCTTC. It yields the protein CASSFGDSFYGYTF.

V gene TRBV11-2 combines with J gene TRBJ1-1; D remains unclear. From germline, CDR1 is SGHAT and CDR2 FQNNGV. The CDR3 spans 13 residues. V lost 1 base, J lost 5 bases, and 8 bases lay in between. The CDR3 region has the DNA TGTGCCAGCAGCTTAGGGTGGCGGACTGAAGCTTTCTTT. This translates into CASSLGWRTEAFF.

The V gene is TRBV29-1, the J gene TRBJ1-2, with D hard to call. This CDR3 is 13 amino acids long. The V end was cut by 6 bases, the J end by 7 bases, with 18 bases between. In germline, CDR1 is SQVTM, CDR2 ANQGSEA. Written as DNA, the CDR3 is TGCAGCGTCCGTGGCGGCAGCGGCGGTGGCTACACCTTC. It is translated as CSVRGGSGGGYTF.

CDR3 nucleotide sequence: TGTGCCAGCAGTGATAATCCGGTCAGCGAAAGCAATTCGCGAATGCCCCAGCATTTT. Translation: CASSDNPVSESNSRMPQHF. The V call is TRBV2, the J call TRBJ1-5; D is undetermined. This CDR3 spans 19 amino acids. Trimming left V 3 bases short and J 9 bases short, with 30 bases between. Germline assignment: CDR1 SNHLY and CDR2 FYNNEI.

The chain combines TRBV6-5 with TRBJ2-1; perhaps TRBD2 as D (5 bases). CDR3 length: 13 amino acids. Germline CDR1 is MNHEY and CDR2 is SVGAGI. Trimming stripped 4 bases from V and 9 bases from J, with 13 bases between. The CDR3 DNA is TGTGCCAGCAGTTCGACTCTCGAGGGTGAGCAGTTCTTC. Amino acids: CASSSTLEGEQFF.

This chain links TRBV21-1 with TRBJ2-7; TRBD1, as called in the table, went unchecked against the DNA. TRBV21-1 is a pseudogene. The CDR3 is 18 amino acids. The CDR3 region is CASSKEDPGQGSFGEQYF. The CDR3 DNA sequence: TGTGCCAGCAGCAAAGAGGATCCAGGACAGGGTTCCTTTGGCGAGCAGTACTTC.

The CDR3 coding sequence is TGTGCCAGCAGTTACTTGGGACGGACCTACGAGCAGTACTTC. Protein product: CASSYLGRTYEQYF. The gene calls are TRBV6-5 and TRBJ2-7; TRBD1 or TRBD2 may be the D gene (5 bases each). Germline V CDR1 and CDR2: MNHEY, SVGAGI. This CDR3 comprises 14 residues. Trimming took off 1 base at V and 2 bases at J, with 9 bases between the two ends.

The chain uses TRBV11-2 and TRBJ2-7, with D tentatively TRBD1 (6 bases). Trimming took 5 bases from V and 3 from J, leaving 17 bases between them. The V gene's germline CDR1 is SGHAT and CDR2 FQNNGV. CDR3 length: 15 residues. The CDR3 nucleotides are TGTGCCAGCAGCGGACGGGACATTAAGCTCTACGAGCAGTACTTC. As protein: CASSGRDIKLYEQYF.

Notes on this clone: The sample carries other DNA sequences with the same CDR3. The genes are TRBV7-8 and TRBJ2-7; no clear D. CDR1 is SGHVS, CDR2 FQNEAQ, per germline. The CDR3 length is 13 residues. The ends were cut back, 1 base at V and 3 bases at J, with 7 bases in the middle. This CDR3 reads CASSLGRNYEQYF. The CDR3, as DNA: TGTGCCAGCAGCTTAGGAAGGAACTACGAGCAGTACTTC.

Concerning this clone: This specimen includes other DNA sequences encoding the same CDR3. J is TRBJ2-7 and V is TRBV4-3; the match to TRBD1 covers 11 bases. The CDR3 runs to 14 residues. The germline V gene encodes CDR1 LGHNA and CDR2 YSLEER. The junction had 3 bases not matched to a gene; V was cut back by 4 bases and J by 4 bases. The CDR3, as DNA: TGCGCCAGCAGCCCGGGGACAGGGGGATACGAGCAGTACTTC. This translates into CASSPGTGGYEQYF.

In the case of this clone: Other DNA sequences from this sample encode an identical CDR3 as well. The chain joins TRBV11-2 to TRBJ2-7; unclear D gene. From germline, CDR1 is SGHAT and CDR2 FQNNGV. V was pared by 1 base and J by 3 bases, with 4 bases between. The CDR3 consists of 12 residues. CDR3 DNA: TGTGCCAGCAGCTTAGGTGACTACGAGCAGTACTTC. Translated, it gives CASSLGDYEQYF.

This rearrangement joins TRBV9 to TRBJ2-7, with 10 bases identical to TRBD2. This CDR3 is built from 14 residues. Germline-derived CDR1 and CDR2 are SGDLS and YYNGEE. V trimming: 4 bases; J trimming: 4 bases; junction bases outside the gene matches: 5. CDR3 DNA sequence: TGTGCCAGCAGCTCAGGACTAGCGGAGTACGAGCAGTACTTC. Translating gives CASSSGLAEYEQYF.

This clone was recorded once. This same CDR3 is encoded by further DNA sequences in the sample. This sequence joins TRBV7-9 and TRBJ2-3; 14 nucleotides match TRBD2. The V and J ends lost 5 bases and 3 bases, in that order; junction bases with no gene match: 4. This CDR3 spans 16 amino acids. Germline V gene sequence: CDR1 SEHNR, CDR2 FQNEAQ (reference sequence). CDR3 coding DNA: TGTGCCAGCAGCCCCCGACTAGCGGGAGGGACAGATACGCAGTATTTT. It specifies CASSPRLAGGTDTQYF.

The chain has TRBV5-1 and TRBJ2-3, with D possibly being TRBD2 (5 bases). The germline V gene has CDR1 SGHRS and CDR2 YFSETQ. The CDR3 runs 16 residues. The V end was cut by 0 bases, the J end by 0 bases, with 11 bases between. The CDR3 coding sequence is TGCGCCAGCAGCTTGGGAGTAGCGCCTAGCACAGATACGCAGTATTTT. Protein sequence: CASSLGVAPSTDTQYF.

The V gene is TRBV6-1, the J gene TRBJ2-7, with D tentatively TRBD2 (7 bases). Germline lookup yields CDR1 MNHNS and CDR2 SASEGT. CDR3 length: 15 residues. The V end was cut by 5 bases, the J end by 2 bases, with 16 bases between. In DNA, the CDR3 is TGTGCCAGCAGTACTCACACGGGGGGCGCCTACGAGCAGTACTTC. This encodes CASSTHTGGAYEQYF.

The V call is TRBV5-1, the J call TRBJ2-7; D gene uncertain. Germline CDR1 is SGHRS and CDR2 is YFSETQ. The V end was cut by 4 bases, the J end by 0 bases, with 11 bases between. CDR3 length equals 14 residues. For the CDR3, the DNA is TGCGCCAGCAGCCCTTCGGCCGGCTCCTACGAGCAGTACTTC. Amino acids: CASSPSAGSYEQYF.